This T cell receptor (beta chain) emerged from a study of blood T cell repertoires in COVID-19 (dated by TCRdb to 2020 to 2022). Turning to the overall study: Samples from collaborators originated in the United States, Italy and Spain and spanned both the acute and convalescent phases of COVID-19. The prospective study material was composed of cDNA or gDNA derived from T cells, B-cell-depleted T cells, or PBMCs. Subjects who had been exposed to COVID-19, were actively infected with it, or had recovered from it provided the deeply sampled blood TCRbeta repertoires that made up the dataset. The repertoires were released in a freely available public database meant as a resource for research on the immune response to SARS-CoV-2. Samples came from the ongoing ImmuneRACE study (first 160 participants) plus 1,254 subjects from 6 global collaborators. Sample metadata almost always included a de-identified subject ID, COVID-19 status, age in years and sex. HLA class I and class II types, where available, came from metadata supplied by the sample provider rather than from assay-based typing.

Overall study outcomes, separate from this receptor: How much clinical and demographic metadata was included differed by source and by participant, and the metadata was provided uncurated.

Whole blood was collected in K2EDTA tubes by collaborating institutions according to the institutions' own protocols. For TCRbeta analysis, collaborators shipped samples as frozen whole blood, isolated PBMCs, or DNA extracted from either of those sample types. Including the terminal cysteine and phenylalanine, the CDR3 comprises 15 residues. CDR3 DNA only is kept here, 45 bases in frame from base 1. Trimming removed 5 bases from V and 1 base from J; the gene matches leave 6 bases unexplained. From the germline V gene (reference sequence), CDR1 is SEHNR and CDR2 is FQNEAQ. Remarks on this clone: The target of this receptor is not known. No base-level quality is on record; no much larger clone is a single base apart.

The immunoSEQ Assay, a bias-controlled multiplex PCR, was used to amplify TCRbeta CDR3 regions from genomic DNA. As for how the authors treated the data: Nucleated cell counts per sample were estimated from amplification of reference gene primers within the assay. Sequence reads were collapsed and filtered to measure the absolute abundance of every unique TCRbeta CDR3 rearrangement. For each sample, productive Simpson clonality was calculated as the square root of Simpson's diversity index over productive rearrangements. TCRdb took this table from immuneACCESS and kept in-frame rearrangements with V and J called. Such tables lack part of the clones; where checked against another copy, unresolved V genes explain under half of the gap, and the rest is unexplained. That table supplies the V and J calls and clone size; D and trimming were determined from the DNA. The sample table holds 200,000 to 250,000 clones, of which roughly 90% were seen once. Together, the top ten hold roughly 2.6% of the sample.

This receptor chain uses TRBV7-9 and TRBJ1-1; TRBD1 matches 8 bases in the middle. This clonotype was sampled from a woman aged 60-75 years with acute or convalescent COVID-19. The sequencing sample was made of peripheral blood. The bases read TGTGCCAGCAGCCTCGGACAGGGCTGGAACACTGAAGCTTTCTTT. Its protein product is CASSLGQGWNTEAFF.